The T cell receptor (beta chain) under discussion was sequenced for a study of blood T cell repertoires in COVID-19. Study details: Specimens from acute and convalescent COVID-19 originated in the United States, Italy and Spain.

Looked up from germline, CDR1 is SGHTA and CDR2 is FQGTGA. This CDR3 region has 18 residues. After removal of 5 bases from V and 4 bases from J, the junction contained 11 bases not matched to a gene. Data came from immunoSEQ multiplex PCR; TCRdb stores just in-frame clones and leaves some out. Among 55,000 to 75,000 clones listed, roughly 84% were seen once. A Seattle source enrolled patients during active infection and followed them longitudinally. The sample taken for sequencing was peripheral blood. The sequence came from a man aged 55 to 70 with COVID-19, enrolled during active disease. This rearrangement joins TRBV7-3 to TRBJ2-1; TRBD2 aligns across 13 bases. The CDR3 DNA reads as TGTGCCAGCAGCGTATATATGGGACTAGCGGGGAAATACAATGAGCAGTTCTTC. It translates to CASSVYMGLAGKYNEQFF. Complete variable domain (other parts from reference TRBV7-3 and TRBJ2-1): GAGVSQTPSNKVTEKGKYVELRCDPISGHTALYWYRQSLGQGPEFLIYFQGTGAADDSGLPNDRFFAVRPEGSVSTLKIQRTERGDSAVYLCASSVYMGLAGKYNEQFFGPGTRLTVL.